The 3 T cell receptor beta chains reported below all come from one sample, sequenced in a study of blood T cell repertoires in COVID-19. Libraries were prepared by immunoSEQ multiplex PCR; TCRdb keeps only in-frame clonotypes and omits some of them. This sample has about 250,000 clones, with under 90% found just once. Material for sequencing was PBMCs or T cells enriched from blood (not recorded which). These receptors were obtained from a man aged 18 to 30 who had recovered from COVID-19.

The V gene is TRBV6-5, the J gene TRBJ1-4; 7 nucleotides agree with TRBD1. Germline assignment: CDR1 MNHEY and CDR2 SVGAGI. The trim removed 7 bases at V and 4 bases at J, leaving 6 bases unmatched. CDR3 length: 14 residues. This CDR3 reads CASIPGGLNEKLFF. CDR3 sequence (DNA): TGTGCCAGCATCCCAGGGGGTCTTAATGAAAAACTGTTTTTT.

This chain joins TRBV15 and TRBJ1-1; D call uncertain. Looked up from germline, CDR1 is LNHNV and CDR2 is YYDKDF (reference sequence). Between the trimmed V and J ends, which lost 4 bases and 4 bases, there was a span of 10 bases. The CDR3 extends over 13 amino acids. CDR3 nucleotides: TGTGCCACCAGCAATCGCGCGTTCACTGAAGCTTTCTTT. Protein product: CATSNRAFTEAFF.

As concerns this clone: The sample holds other DNA sequences that translate to the same CDR3. The rearrangement joins TRBV5-1 to TRBJ2-1; D is uncertain. The CDR3 sequence is 13 residues long. Trimming stripped 2 bases from V and 6 bases from J, with 9 bases between. In germline, CDR1 is SGHRS, CDR2 YFSETQ. The CDR3 reads CASSFAGGNEQFF. The CDR3 DNA is TGCGCCAGCAGCTTCGCCGGCGGCAATGAGCAGTTCTTC.